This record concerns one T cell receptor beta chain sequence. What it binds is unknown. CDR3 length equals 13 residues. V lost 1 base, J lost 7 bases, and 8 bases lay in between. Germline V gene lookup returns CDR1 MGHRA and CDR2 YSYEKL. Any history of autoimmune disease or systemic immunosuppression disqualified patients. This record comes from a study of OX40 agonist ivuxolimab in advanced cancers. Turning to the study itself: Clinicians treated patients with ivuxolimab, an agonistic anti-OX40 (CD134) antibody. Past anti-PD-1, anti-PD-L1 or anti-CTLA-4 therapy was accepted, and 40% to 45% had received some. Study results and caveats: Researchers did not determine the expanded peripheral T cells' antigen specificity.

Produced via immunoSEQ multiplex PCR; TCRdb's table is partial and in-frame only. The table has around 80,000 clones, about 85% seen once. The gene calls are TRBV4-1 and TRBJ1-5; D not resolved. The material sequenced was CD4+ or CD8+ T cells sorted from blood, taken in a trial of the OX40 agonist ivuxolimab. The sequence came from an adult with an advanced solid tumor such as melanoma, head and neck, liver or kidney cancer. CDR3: CASSQGAIQPQHF. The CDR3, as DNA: TGCGCCAGCAGCCAAGGAGCAATCCAGCCCCAGCATTTT.